The text below deals with one TCR beta chain. This entry comes from a study of OX40 agonist ivuxolimab in advanced cancers. Study at large: In this trial design, patients received ivuxolimab intravenously at 0.01 to 10 mg/kg every 2 weeks.

Germline V gene sequence: CDR1 SGHAT, CDR2 FQNNGV. The ends lost 3 bases at V and 7 bases at J; junction bases unmatched: 9. This CDR3 is built from 16 residues. Assay: immunoSEQ multiplex PCR; the TCRdb copy retains only in-frame clones and omits some. Of about 45,000 clones in the sample, about 80% were seen once. The chain has TRBV11-2 and TRBJ1-4, with TRBD1 identical over 9 bases. Here the sequenced sample was CD4+ or CD8+ T cells sorted from blood, taken in a trial of the OX40 agonist ivuxolimab. This sequence was found in an adult with an advanced solid tumor such as melanoma, head and neck, liver or kidney cancer. The CDR3 region is CASSFAPGTGFEKLFF. CDR3 coding DNA: TGTGCCAGCAGCTTTGCCCCCGGGACAGGGTTTGAAAAACTGTTTTTT.